The 20 T cell receptor beta chains below were found in one sample sequenced in a study of cytomegalovirus exposure and HLA in healthy donors. Use of 60 Vbeta and 13 Jbeta primers characterized the PCR. The data were produced by immunoSEQ multiplex PCR, yet TCRdb's version contains in-frame clones alone and is incomplete. The profile covers some 200,000 clones, with roughly four fifths appearing a single time and roughly 2.1% taken by the ten largest. What was sequenced was PBMCs. Every receptor here comes from a woman aged 30 to 39 in good health and CMV-seropositive.

The chain has TRBV27 and TRBJ2-3; 7 bases are shared with TRBD1. V was clipped by 3 bases and J by 4 bases; unmatched bases: 7. The CDR3 runs to 15 residues. Germline CDR1 reads MNHEY; CDR2 reads SMNVEV (reference sequence). CDR3 in DNA: TGTGCCAGCAGTTTTCTATTTCAGGGGGCAGATACGCAGTATTTT. This codes for CASSFLFQGADTQYF.

This clone was observed once. The V gene is TRBV27, the J gene TRBJ1-1, with D possibly being TRBD1 (5 bases). CDR3 length: 15 residues. Germline assignment: CDR1 MNHEY and CDR2 SMNVEV (reference sequence). V was cut by 2 bases and J by 0 bases, with 10 bases left in between. The CDR3 nucleotides are TGTGCCAGCAGTTTAACAGGTCTCATGAACACTGAAGCTTTCTTT. Amino acid sequence: CASSLTGLMNTEAFF.

This chain uses TRBV7-2 with TRBJ1-5; D is possibly TRBD1 (5 bases). The germline V gene encodes CDR1 SGHTA and CDR2 FQGNSA. V was shortened by 5 bases and J by 2 bases, with 13 bases between the two germline ends. The CDR3 loop spans 15 amino acids. The CDR3 here is CASSPGTRGNQPQHF. The CDR3 coding sequence is TGTGCCAGCAGCCCCGGGACTCGCGGCAATCAGCCCCAGCATTTT.

This clone was seen a handful of times. The rearrangement links TRBV19 to TRBJ1-5, with 9 nucleotides matching TRBD1. CDR1 LNHDA and CDR2 SQIVND come from the germline V gene (reference sequence). V lost 4 bases, J lost 6 bases, and 10 bases stayed unmatched. The CDR3 runs 16 residues. In DNA, the CDR3 is TGTGCCAGTAGTAAAGGCTGGGACAGGGTCGGTCAGCCCCAGCATTTT. Amino acids: CASSKGWDRVGQPQHF.

V is TRBV27 and J is TRBJ1-1, with 10 bases aligning to TRBD1. This CDR3 contains 13 residues. The germline V gene encodes CDR1 MNHEY and CDR2 SMNVEV (reference sequence). Trimming took 8 bases from V and 4 from J; bases not matched to a gene: 4. The CDR3 spells CASSRDRGTEAFF. In DNA form, the CDR3 reads TGTGCCAGCTCCCGGGACAGGGGCACTGAAGCTTTCTTT.

The chain recombines TRBV9 with TRBJ1-2; D not certain. Germline loops: CDR1 SGDLS, CDR2 YYNGEE. V lost 2 bases to trimming and J lost 0 bases, with 8 bases between them. CDR3 length equals 14 residues. This CDR3 reads CASSVRETNYGYTF. The CDR3 DNA follows: TGTGCCAGCAGCGTTCGGGAGACTAACTATGGCTACACCTTC.

The gene calls are TRBV29-1 and TRBJ2-3, with D perhaps TRBD2 (5 bases). The CDR3 has 14 amino acids. Deletions cut 4 bases from V and 2 bases from J, with 13 bases between. Germline-derived CDR1 and CDR2 are SQVTM and ANQGSEA. The CDR3 region is CSVGRGPLTDTQYF. In nucleotides, the CDR3 is TGCAGCGTTGGAAGAGGGCCCCTCACAGATACGCAGTATTTT.

The V and J genes are TRBV7-6 and TRBJ2-2; 9 nucleotides align to TRBD1. The CDR3 runs to 17 residues. The V and J ends lost 5 bases and 3 bases, in that order; junction bases with no gene match: 10. The germline gives CDR1 SGHVS, CDR2 FNYEAQ. CDR3 nucleotide sequence: TGTGCCAGCAGCCACCGGGACAGGGTCGTCTACACCGGGGAGCTGTTTTTT. Protein sequence: CASSHRDRVVYTGELFF.

CDR3 sequence: CSVEDSGSTDTQYF. Here the CDR3 DNA reads TGCAGCGTTGAAGATAGCGGTAGCACAGATACGCAGTATTTT. V and J are TRBV29-1 and TRBJ2-3; possibly TRBD2 for D (6 bases). V dropped 0 bases and J dropped 0 bases, with 7 bases sitting between them. Germline assignment: CDR1 SQVTM and CDR2 ANQGSEA. This CDR3 has 14 residues.

This clone has only a few counts. CDR3 DNA: TGCAGCGTTGCCGGACTAGCGGGGGGCCCAATACCTTGGCAGTACTTC. This translates into CSVAGLAGGPIPWQYF. This sequence joins TRBV29-1 and TRBJ2-7; TRBD2 agrees at 14 bases. The CDR3 extends over 16 amino acids. V dropped 4 bases and J dropped 9; count of bases not matched to a gene: 14. The germline CDR1 and CDR2 sequences are SQVTM and ANQGSEA.

CDR3 bases: TGCAGCGGGCGACAGGGATCGGTAGATACGCAGTATTTT. It is translated as CSGRQGSVDTQYF. The chain has TRBV29-1 and TRBJ2-3; TRBD1 agrees at 7 bases. Germline CDR1 reads SQVTM; CDR2 reads ANQGSEA. Trimming took 7 bases from V and 5 from J; bases not matched to a gene: 9. The CDR3 length is 13 residues.

The chain combines TRBV28 with TRBJ1-5, with 8 bases that match TRBD1. The CDR3 is 15 amino acids. Germline values: CDR1 MDHEN, CDR2 SYDVKM. After removal of 3 bases from V and 4 bases from J, the junction contained 5 bases not matched to a gene. The CDR3 region has the DNA TGTGCCAGCAGTTTGGGGGACAGGCTAAATCAGCCCCAGCATTTT. Protein sequence: CASSLGDRLNQPQHF.

This clone was detected only once. The chain uses TRBV25-1 and TRBJ1-4, with a tentative D call TRBD1 (5 bases). CDR3 size: 15 residues. V lost 2 bases to trimming and J lost 4 bases, with 11 bases between them. Germline CDR1 and CDR2: MGHDK and SYGVNS. CDR3 protein: CASSEVGGFNEKLFF. Here the CDR3 DNA reads TGTGCCAGCAGTGAAGTGGGGGGGTTTAATGAAAAACTGTTTTTT.

V usage is TRBV11-2 and J usage is TRBJ2-7; D perhaps matches TRBD1 (5 bases). The CDR3 is made up of 14 amino acids. V gave up 3 bases and J gave up 0 bases, with 9 bases separating them. Germline V gene lookup returns CDR1 SGHAT and CDR2 FQNNGV. CDR3 nucleotides: TGTGCCAGCAGCTTGGGGCTAAGCTCCTACGAGCAGTACTTC. Its translation: CASSLGLSSYEQYF.

Only a few counts were recorded for this clone. The chain is built from TRBV2 and TRBJ2-7; weak D call: TRBD1 (6 bases). V dropped 7 bases and J dropped 0 bases, with 16 bases sitting between them. The CDR3 sequence is 15 residues long. CDR1 SNHLY and CDR2 FYNNEI come from the germline V gene. The CDR3 region is CASNPTGIGSYEQYF. The CDR3 DNA sequence: TGTGCCAGCAATCCGACAGGTATCGGCTCCTACGAGCAGTACTTC.

The chain employs TRBV6-5 and TRBJ2-3, with TRBD1 identical over 7 bases. Trimming at V came to 0 bases and at J to 2 bases, leaving 5 bases not matched to a gene. This CDR3 spans 16 amino acids. The V gene's germline CDR1 is MNHEY and CDR2 SVGAGI. The CDR3 spells CASSYSLTGLTDTQYF. DNA of the CDR3: TGTGCCAGCAGTTACTCGTTGACAGGGCTCACAGATACGCAGTATTTT.

The gene calls are TRBV4-3 and TRBJ1-5; the D is unclear. Trimming cost V 1 base and J 7 bases, with 8 bases left between them. The CDR3 sequence is 13 residues long. Per the germline V gene, CDR1 is LGHNA and CDR2 is YSLEER. CDR3 sequence: CASSQARGQPQHF. The CDR3 bases are TGCGCCAGCAGCCAAGCCCGGGGACAGCCCCAGCATTTT.

The rearrangement links TRBV10-3 to TRBJ2-3; D not certain. Germline values: CDR1 ENHRY, CDR2 SYGVKD. Trimming removed 4 bases at V and 3 bases at J, with 14 bases between. The CDR3 length is 15 residues. In DNA, the CDR3 is TGTGCCATCAGTGGCAGTCACAACCAAACAGATACGCAGTATTTT. Translated, it gives CAISGSHNQTDTQYF.

This clone was seen only a few times. The chain couples TRBV6-4 to TRBJ1-2; a weak D match, TRBD1 (5 bases). This CDR3 has 12 residues. V gave up 2 bases and J gave up 7 bases, with 8 bases separating them. Germline loops: CDR1 MRHNA, CDR2 SNTAGT. The CDR3 is CASSDVGGGYTF. CDR3 DNA: TGTGCCAGCAGTGACGTCGGGGGTGGCTACACCTTC.

The chain links TRBV7-9 to TRBJ2-5; D is perhaps TRBD1 (6 bases). The CDR3 is 14 amino acids. V lost 3 bases to trimming and J lost 5 bases, with 13 bases between them. Germline V lookup: CDR1 SEHNR, CDR2 FQNEAQ (reference sequence). CDR3 residues: CASSFAGAGETQYF. CDR3 bases: TGTGCCAGCAGCTTCGCAGGGGCCGGGGAGACCCAGTACTTC.